These 17 T cell receptor beta chains originate from one sample sequenced in a study of immune heterogeneity within non-small cell lung tumors. For the TCR beta CDR3, multiplex PCR with 32 V and 13 J primers performed the amplification. MiXCR, run by TCRdb on the multiplex PCR reads, gives a single entry per CDR3 protein. Among 30,000 to 40,000 distinct CDR3 sequences listed, 25% to 30% were seen once. With approximately 600 ng used per sample, the template was genomic DNA from bulk tumor. From each primary tumor, several far-apart biopsies were obtained during surgery. Patients went through curative surgery, and their non-small cell lung cancer was untreated and newly diagnosed. The sequenced sample consisted of lung tumor tissue. These TCRs come from a man aged 35-49 years with non-small cell lung cancer.

At least ten counts were recorded for this clonotype. J is TRBJ2-2 and V is TRBV7-8; the match to TRBD1 covers 7 bases. Germline V CDR1 and CDR2: SGHVS, FQNEAQ. Unmatched junction bases numbered 6, after V lost 5 bases and J lost 6 bases. This CDR3 comprises 14 residues. This chain's CDR3 is CASSAYRGPGELFF. The CDR3 DNA is TGTGCCAGCAGCGCCTACAGGGGTCCCGGGGAGCTGTTTTTT.

This clonotype was counted between two and nine times. This chain uses TRBV6-1 with TRBJ1-5; D may be TRBD1 (5 bases). The V gene's germline CDR1 is MNHNS and CDR2 SASEGT. This CDR3 contains 14 residues. Between the trimmed V and J ends, which lost 8 bases and 2 bases, there was a span of 13 bases. The chain's CDR3 is CASGGGMGNQPQHF. CDR3 coding DNA: TGTGCCAGCGGGGGGGGGATGGGCAATCAGCCCCAGCATTTT.

A word on this clonotype: One base away lies a much larger clone, so this may be a sequencing read error. The genes are TRBV5-1 and TRBJ2-7; D may be TRBD1 or TRBD2 (5 bases each). V was cut by 3 bases and J by 2 bases, with 21 bases left in between. The germline CDR1 and CDR2 sequences are SGHRS and YFSETQ. The CDR3 covers 17 residues. The CDR3 sequence is CASSWTLTTGKTYEQYF. In DNA, the CDR3 is TGCGCCAGCAGCTGGACATTGACGACGGGAAAGACCTACGAGCAGTACTTC. The complete variable domain, with remaining parts taken from reference TRBV5-1 and TRBJ2-7, reads KAGVTQTPRYLIKTRGQQVTLSCSPISGHRSVSWYQQTPGQGLQFLFEYFSETQRNKGNFPGRFSGRQFSNSRSEMNVSTLELGDSALYLCASSWTLTTGKTYEQYFGPGTRLTVT.

This clonotype came up many times. The V call is TRBV11-2, the J call TRBJ2-2; TRBD2 matches at 9 bases. Germline loops: CDR1 SGHAT, CDR2 FQNNGV. The CDR3 consists of 15 residues. J lost 1 base, V lost 5 bases, and 2 bases had no gene match. The CDR3 loop reads CASSQLAGNTGELFF. For the CDR3, the DNA is TGTGCCAGCAGCCAACTAGCGGGGAACACCGGGGAGCTGTTTTTT.

This clonotype was detected many times. V usage is TRBV7-8 and J usage is TRBJ2-7, with TRBD1 as a possible D gene (5 bases). This CDR3 contains 13 residues. V lost 1 base, J lost 4 bases, and 8 bases lay in between. Germline V gene sequence: CDR1 SGHVS, CDR2 FQNEAQ. The CDR3 DNA is TGTGCCAGCAGCTTAGTAGGACAATACGAGCAGTACTTC. It encodes CASSLVGQYEQYF.

This chain links TRBV7-9 with TRBJ2-3; 8 bases align to TRBD2. The trim removed 5 bases at V and 5 bases at J, leaving 12 bases unmatched. This CDR3 has 16 amino acids. CDR1 and CDR2 from the germline V gene are SEHNR and FQNEAQ (reference sequence). CDR3 sequence: CASSRNSAGVEDTQYF. The CDR3 DNA follows: TGTGCCAGCAGCCGTAACTCAGCGGGAGTGGAAGATACGCAGTATTTT.

The gene calls are TRBV12-3 or TRBV12-4 and TRBJ2-3; perhaps TRBD2 as D (7 bases). The CDR3 is made up of 15 amino acids. Trimming took off 8 bases at V and 8 bases at J, with 23 bases between the two ends. The chain's CDR3 is CASCRGEGGGGTQYF. In DNA form, the CDR3 reads TGTGCCAGCTGTCGGGGAGAGGGGGGGGGCGGTACGCAGTATTTT.

Comment on this clonotype: Possible read error: a much larger clone is one base away. The gene calls are TRBV19 and TRBJ2-7; D possibly uses TRBD1 or TRBD2 (5 bases each). The germline V gene has CDR1 LNHDA and CDR2 SQIVND (reference sequence). V lost 3 bases, J lost 7 bases, and 13 bases lay in between. This CDR3 spans 13 amino acids. The CDR3 protein is CASSMLRDGEQYF. In nucleotides, the CDR3 is TGTGCCAGTAGTATGCTCCGGGACGGTGAGCAGTACTTC.

The chain recombines TRBV30 with TRBJ2-3, with 9 bases identical to TRBD2. Germline CDR1 is GTSNPN and CDR2 is SVGIG (reference sequence). J lost 4 bases, V lost 0 bases, and 8 bases had no gene match. This CDR3 has 16 amino acids. The chain's CDR3 is CAWSVLGGRAADTQYF. The DNA for the CDR3 is TGTGCCTGGAGTGTACTTGGCGGGAGGGCCGCAGATACGCAGTATTTT.

This clonotype was detected only a few times. The CDR3 protein is CASSTGEGVMQYF. Here the CDR3 DNA reads TGCGCCAGCAGTACGGGGGAGGGGGTGATGCAGTATTTT. The genes are TRBV5-1 and TRBJ2-3; maybe TRBD2 (7 bases). Germline loops: CDR1 SGHRS, CDR2 YFSETQ. V shed 5 bases and J shed 11 bases, with 18 bases lying between them. This CDR3 spans 13 amino acids.

This clonotype was seen a handful of times. The rearrangement joins TRBV11-3 to TRBJ1-2; weak D call: TRBD1 (6 bases). Trimming took off 5 bases at V and 4 bases at J, with 14 bases between the two ends. CDR1 SGHNT and CDR2 YENEEA come from the germline V gene. CDR3 length: 14 residues. The CDR3, as DNA: TGTGCCAGCAGCCCCGGGGACAAGATCTATGGCTACACCTTC. It encodes CASSPGDKIYGYTF.

By its share, this clonotype is medium-sized. V and J are TRBV9 and TRBJ2-7; D is possibly TRBD1 or TRBD2 (6 bases each). With 4 bases removed from V and 4 bases from J, the gap between germline ends came to 21 bases. CDR3 length equals 16 residues. The germline gives CDR1 SGDLS, CDR2 YYNGEE. CDR3 protein: CASSKRGSSGDYEQYF. CDR3 DNA: TGTGCCAGCAGCAAGAGGGGGAGTAGCGGAGATTACGAGCAGTACTTC.

This clonotype was picked up many times. J is TRBJ2-3 and V is TRBV19, with 9 positions matching TRBD2. The CDR3 length is 14 residues. The trim removed 4 bases at V and 6 bases at J, leaving 5 bases unmatched. Germline V gene sequence: CDR1 LNHDA, CDR2 SQIVND (reference sequence). The CDR3 bases are TGTGCCAGTAGTAAGGCGGGAGGGGGGGATACGCAGTATTTT. Protein: CASSKAGGGDTQYF. The full variable domain, completed using reference TRBV19 and TRBJ2-3, is DGGITQSPKYLFRKEGQNVTLSCEQNLNHDAMYWYRQDPGQGLRLIYYSQIVNDFQKGDIAEGYSVSREKKESFPLTVTSAQKNPTAFYLCASSKAGGGDTQYFGPGTRLTVL.

This clonotype occurred many times. V gene TRBV18 combines with J gene TRBJ1-6; 7 bases are shared with TRBD1. The junction had 5 bases not matched to a gene; V was cut back by 0 bases and J by 9 bases. The CDR3 is 15 amino acids. Germline V CDR1 and CDR2: KGHSH, LQKENI. The CDR3 coding sequence is TGTGCCAGCTCACCACCGGGACAGCAGAGTTCACCCCTCCACTTT. It yields the protein CASSPPGQQSSPLHF. Combining the CDR3 with reference TRBV18 and TRBJ1-6 gives the whole variable domain NAGVMQNPRHLVRRRGQEARLRCSPMKGHSHVYWYRQLPEEGLKFMVYLQKENIIDESGMPKERFSAEFPKEGPSILRIQQVVRGDSAAYFCASSPPGQQSSPLHFGNGTRLTVT.

With respect to this clonotype: Sequence at one end of the junction differs from germline and may be a read error. The chain is built from TRBV28 and TRBJ2-7, with TRBD1 matching over 8 bases. CDR1 and CDR2 from the germline V gene are MDHEN and SYDVKM. The CDR3 contains 17 residues. The CDR3 DNA is TGTGCCAGCAGCCCTGGGGGGACAGGCGGAGGCGGCTACGACCAGTACTTC. It is translated as CASSPGGTGGGGYDQYF.

The chain links TRBV9 to TRBJ2-7; D is unresolved. This CDR3 is 13 amino acids long. The V gene's germline CDR1 is SGDLS and CDR2 YYNGEE. Trimming stripped 1 base from V and 6 bases from J, with 11 bases between. CDR3 amino acids: CASSVKEAGEQYF. CDR3 in DNA: TGTGCCAGCAGCGTAAAGGAAGCTGGCGAGCAGTACTTC.

V usage is TRBV24-1 and J usage is TRBJ1-5; 10 bases match TRBD1. The CDR3 runs 15 residues. Germline V CDR1 and CDR2: KGHDR, SFDVKD. After removal of 9 bases from V and 3 bases from J, the junction contained 7 bases not matched to a gene. This CDR3 reads CATCRDRGINQPQHF. The CDR3 DNA follows: TGTGCCACCTGTAGGGACAGGGGAATCAATCAGCCCCAGCATTTT.